What follows describes a single T cell receptor beta chain. Germline V gives CDR1 SGHRS, CDR2 YFSETQ. The CDR3 runs 16 residues. The ends lost 4 bases at V and 5 bases at J; junction bases unmatched: 14. The sample is drawn from a study of blood T cell repertoires in COVID-19. Overall study context: Samples of COVID-19 (acute and convalescent) were obtained from the United States, Italy and Spain. T cells, B-cell-depleted T cells, or PBMCs provided the cDNA or gDNA that served as material.

Authors' processing steps: Reference gene primer amplification yielded estimated nucleated cell counts. Data came from immunoSEQ multiplex PCR; TCRdb stores just in-frame clones and leaves some out. That table furnishes V, J and clone size, whereas the DNA furnished D and trimming. The sample has 100,000 to 150,000 clones; roughly 80% are singletons. The chain couples TRBV5-1 to TRBJ2-5; 7 bases align to TRBD1. This TCR came from a man in his 60s with acute or convalescent COVID-19. Sequencing was performed on peripheral blood. In DNA form, the CDR3 reads TGCGCCAGCAGCCCGAATCCACAGGGGTTAGGGGAGACCCAGTACTTC. This encodes CASSPNPQGLGETQYF.